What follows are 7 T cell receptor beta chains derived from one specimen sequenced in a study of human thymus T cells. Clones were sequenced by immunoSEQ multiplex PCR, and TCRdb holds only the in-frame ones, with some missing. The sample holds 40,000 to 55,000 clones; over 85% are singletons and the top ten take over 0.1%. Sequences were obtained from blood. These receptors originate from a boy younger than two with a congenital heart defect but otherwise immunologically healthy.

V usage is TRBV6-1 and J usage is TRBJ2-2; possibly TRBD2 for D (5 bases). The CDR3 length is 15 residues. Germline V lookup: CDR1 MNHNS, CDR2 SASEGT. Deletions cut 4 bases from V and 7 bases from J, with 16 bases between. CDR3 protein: CASSVYGVGVGELFF. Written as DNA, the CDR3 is TGTGCCAGCAGTGTCTACGGAGTCGGGGTCGGGGAGCTGTTTTTT.

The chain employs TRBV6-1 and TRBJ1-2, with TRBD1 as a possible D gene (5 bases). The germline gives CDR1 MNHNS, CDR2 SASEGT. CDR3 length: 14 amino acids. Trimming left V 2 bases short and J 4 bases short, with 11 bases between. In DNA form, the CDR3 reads TGTGCCAGCAGTGAATCTAGGGGAGGCTATGGCTACACCTTC. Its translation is CASSESRGGYGYTF.

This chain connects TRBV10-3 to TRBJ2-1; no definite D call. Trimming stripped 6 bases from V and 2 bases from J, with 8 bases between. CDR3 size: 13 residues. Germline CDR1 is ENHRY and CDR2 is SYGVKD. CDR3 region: CAIRTEAYNEQFF. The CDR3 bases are TGTGCCATCAGGACGGAAGCCTACAATGAGCAGTTCTTC.

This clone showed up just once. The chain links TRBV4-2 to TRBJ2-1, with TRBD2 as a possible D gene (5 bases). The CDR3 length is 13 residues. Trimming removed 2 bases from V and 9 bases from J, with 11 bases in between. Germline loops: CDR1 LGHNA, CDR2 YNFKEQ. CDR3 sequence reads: CASSQTEATEQFF. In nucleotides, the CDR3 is TGTGCCAGCAGCCAAACGGAGGCTACTGAGCAGTTCTTC.

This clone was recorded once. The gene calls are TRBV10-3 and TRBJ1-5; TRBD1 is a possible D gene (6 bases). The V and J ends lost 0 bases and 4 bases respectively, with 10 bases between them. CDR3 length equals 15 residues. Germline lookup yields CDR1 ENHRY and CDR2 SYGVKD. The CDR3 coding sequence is TGTGCCATCAGTGAGTCGACAGGCCAGAATCAGCCCCAGCATTTT. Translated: CAISESTGQNQPQHF.

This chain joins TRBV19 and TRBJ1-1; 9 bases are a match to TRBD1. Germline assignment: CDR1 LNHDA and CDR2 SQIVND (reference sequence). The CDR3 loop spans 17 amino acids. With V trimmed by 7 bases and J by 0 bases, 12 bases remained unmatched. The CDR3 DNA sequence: TGTGCCAGTATTAGGGACAGGGAGGGGGATATGAACACTGAAGCTTTCTTT. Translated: CASIRDREGDMNTEAFF.

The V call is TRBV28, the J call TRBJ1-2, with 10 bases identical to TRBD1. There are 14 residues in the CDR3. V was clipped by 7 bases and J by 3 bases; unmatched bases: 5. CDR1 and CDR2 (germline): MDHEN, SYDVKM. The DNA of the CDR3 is TGTGCCAGCATCCAGGGACAGGGGTACTATGGCTACACCTTC. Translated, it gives CASIQGQGYYGYTF.